One and the same sample provided the 31 T cell receptor beta chains below, sequenced in a study of T cell repertoires in cytomegalovirus infection. These receptors lack a known antigen. TCRdb redid the calling of the reads with MiXCR, one entry per CDR3 protein. Of about 310,000 distinct CDR3 sequences listed, just under 25% were seen once; the top ten hold about 14%. Sequenced material: cultured PBMCs, taken from culture after CMV antigen stimulation. The receptors come from a human donor in good health (CMV status not recorded). Some clones in this sample may be carry-over from other donors' samples.

This clonotype was recorded a few times. This chain joins TRBV12-3 or TRBV12-4 and TRBJ2-1; D not certain. The V end lost 6 bases, the J end lost 1 base, and 16 bases lay between the germline ends. The CDR3 runs 16 residues. CDR3 region: CASSPGRFGSYNEQFF. CDR3 DNA sequence: TGTGCCAGCAGCCCGGGTAGGTTCGGGTCCTACAATGAGCAGTTCTTC.

The chain links TRBV12-3 or TRBV12-4 to TRBJ2-1; D possibly corresponds to TRBD2 (5 bases). Trimming cost V 4 bases and J 0 bases, with 13 bases left between them. This CDR3 has 16 residues. The CDR3 loop is CASSSSGPLSYNEQFF. For the CDR3, the DNA is TGTGCCAGCAGTTCAAGCGGACCCCTCTCCTACAATGAGCAGTTCTTC.

This clonotype occurred a few times. J is TRBJ2-5 and V is TRBV9; the match to TRBD1 covers 10 bases. The CDR3 has 15 amino acids. V lost 3 bases, J lost 3 bases, and 5 bases stayed unmatched. Looked up from germline, CDR1 is SGDLS and CDR2 is YYNGEE. The CDR3 is CASSAGDRGEETQYF. CDR3 DNA: TGTGCCAGCAGCGCGGGGGACAGGGGCGAAGAGACCCAGTACTTC.

The V and J genes are TRBV7-2 and TRBJ1-1; 7 nucleotides agree with TRBD1. Germline V gives CDR1 SGHTA, CDR2 FQGNSA. The CDR3 runs 13 residues. V lost 5 bases and J lost 5; bases outside the gene matches: 5. CDR3 nucleotide sequence: TGTGCCAGCAGCCTAGGGGGCGCGACTGAAGCTTTCTTT. Amino acids: CASSLGGATEAFF.

V is TRBV19 and J is TRBJ1-1; D is uncertain. V lost 3 bases and J lost 6, with 11 bases in between. The CDR3 length is 13 residues. CDR1 and CDR2 from the germline V gene are LNHDA and SQIVND (reference sequence). The chain's CDR3 is CASSMTALAEAFF. DNA of the CDR3: TGTGCCAGTAGTATGACCGCACTGGCTGAAGCTTTCTTT.

V and J are TRBV7-4 and TRBJ1-2; D perhaps matches TRBD1 (5 bases). Germline CDR1 and CDR2: SGHVT and SQSDAQ. Trimming cost V 1 base and J 3 bases, with 9 bases left between them. The CDR3 sequence is 14 residues long. The CDR3 DNA reads TGTGCCAGCAGCTTAGGAGGGGCGGACTATGGCTACACCTTC. Translating it yields CASSLGGADYGYTF.

This sequence joins TRBV19 and TRBJ2-2; maybe TRBD2 (5 bases). V lost 1 base and J 1 base, leaving 10 bases between the germline ends. CDR1 and CDR2 (germline): LNHDA, SQIVND (reference sequence). This CDR3 has 16 amino acids. The CDR3 is CASSIGAGGNTGELFF. CDR3 DNA: TGTGCCAGTAGTATAGGGGCAGGAGGGAACACCGGGGAGCTGTTTTTT.

This clonotype was observed a single time. The V call is TRBV29-1, the J call TRBJ2-3; TRBD1 matches 8 bases. V was pared by 1 base and J by 3 bases, with 9 bases of the junction left unmatched. Germline V gives CDR1 SQVTM, CDR2 ANQGSEA. The CDR3 is 16 residues long. The CDR3 nucleotides are TGCAGCGTTGAAGGATACCGGGACAGGAGAACAGATACGCAGTATTTT. It codes for CSVEGYRDRRTDTQYF.

V gene TRBV5-6 combines with J gene TRBJ2-1; a possible D gene is TRBD2 (6 bases). Germline lookup yields CDR1 SGHDT and CDR2 YYEEEE. V was trimmed by 4 bases and J by 6 bases, leaving 20 bases between them. CDR3 length: 16 residues. This chain's CDR3 is CASSLYGQGGSNEQFF. Here the CDR3 DNA reads TGTGCCAGCAGCCTATACGGGCAGGGAGGTTCCAATGAGCAGTTCTTC. The full variable domain, rest sourced from reference TRBV5-6 and TRBJ2-1, is DAGVTQSPTHLIKTRGQQVTLRCSPKSGHDTVSWYQQALGQGPQFIFQYYEEEERQRGNFPDRFSGHQFPNYSSELNVNALLLGDSALYLCASSLYGQGGSNEQFFGPGTRLTVL.

This clonotype was seen a handful of times. The rearrangement joins TRBV9 to TRBJ2-2; the D gene could be TRBD1 or TRBD2 (5 bases each). V dropped 4 bases and J dropped 0 bases, with 16 bases sitting between them. The CDR3 length is 17 residues. Germline V gene lookup returns CDR1 SGDLS and CDR2 YYNGEE. CDR3 nucleotides: TGTGCCAGCAGCTTACTCCGGGACGCCGCGAACACCGGGGAGCTGTTTTTT. Its protein is CASSLLRDAANTGELFF.

CDR3: CSASPSGFSYNEQFF. The CDR3 coding sequence is TGCAGTGCTAGTCCTAGCGGGTTCTCCTACAATGAGCAGTTCTTC. The V gene is TRBV20-1, the J gene TRBJ2-1; the match to TRBD2 covers 8 bases. J lost 0 bases, V lost 3 bases, and 4 bases had no gene match. Germline V gene sequence: CDR1 DFQATT, CDR2 SNEGSKA (reference sequence). The CDR3 is 15 amino acids.

The genes are TRBV12-3 or TRBV12-4 and TRBJ2-2, with 8 bases identical to TRBD2. The CDR3 runs to 21 residues. J was trimmed by 4 bases and V by 4 bases; bases with no gene match: 23. CDR3 sequence: CASSSRRGGTRPKPGTGELFF. In DNA form, the CDR3 reads TGTGCCAGCAGTTCCCGCCGGGGGGGGACTAGACCTAAACCAGGCACCGGGGAGCTGTTTTTT.

In its sample, this clonotype was seen many times. V usage is TRBV7-8 and J usage is TRBJ2-5; D may be TRBD2 (7 bases). The CDR3 totals 13 residues. The V end lost 6 bases, the J end lost 5 bases, and 13 bases lay between the germline ends. Germline CDR1 reads SGHVS; CDR2 reads FQNEAQ. CDR3 DNA: TGTGCCAGCAGAAAGGGGGGGCGGGAGACCCAGTACTTC. Its protein is CASRKGGRETQYF.

This sequence joins TRBV12-3 or TRBV12-4 and TRBJ1-1; TRBD1 matches at 8 bases. J was trimmed by 1 base and V by 8 bases; bases with no gene match: 6. This CDR3 has 14 amino acids. The CDR3 sequence: CASSRQGRNTEAFF. The CDR3 bases are TGTGCCAGCTCCAGACAGGGGCGGAACACTGAAGCTTTCTTT.

The chain recombines TRBV29-1 with TRBJ1-5; maybe TRBD1 (6 bases). V was clipped by 5 bases and J by 5 bases, with 13 bases between them. CDR3 length: 13 residues. Germline V gene data show CDR1 as SQVTM and CDR2 as ANQGSEA. CDR3 amino acids: CSVSTGSHQPQHF. The CDR3 coding sequence is TGCAGCGTTTCCACAGGGTCTCATCAGCCCCAGCATTTT.

Only a few counts were recorded for this clonotype. This chain links TRBV12-5 with TRBJ2-1, with 8 bases identical to TRBD2. The V segment lost 6 bases and the J segment 8 bases; nucleotides outside the gene matches: 21. The CDR3 has 18 amino acids. Per germline, CDR1 LGHNT and CDR2 FRNRAP. The CDR3 loop reads CASGAYSVRTGGTHEQFF. CDR3 bases: TGTGCTAGTGGCGCTTATTCCGTCCGAACGGGAGGGACTCATGAGCAGTTCTTC. Based on the CDR3 plus reference TRBV12-5 and TRBJ2-1, the full variable domain is DARVTQTPRHKVTEMGQEVTMRCQPILGHNTVFWYRQTMMQGLELLAYFRNRAPLDDSGMPKDRFSAEMPDATLATLKIQPSEPRDSAVYFCASGAYSVRTGGTHEQFFGPGTRLTVL.

The chain is built from TRBV6-2 or TRBV6-3 and TRBJ2-7; weak D call: TRBD2 (6 bases). Deletions cut 5 bases from V and 0 bases from J, with 14 bases between. This CDR3 comprises 15 residues. Germline CDR1 is MNHEY and CDR2 is SVGEGT. CDR3 in amino acids: CASSTGLQSSYEQYF. In nucleotides, the CDR3 is TGTGCCAGCAGTACGGGACTGCAGAGCTCCTACGAGCAGTACTTC.

This sequence joins TRBV18 and TRBJ2-7; D gene unclear. CDR1 KGHSH and CDR2 LQKENI come from the germline V gene. CDR3 size: 14 residues. Trimming removed 0 bases from V and 2 bases from J, with 8 bases in between. CDR3 nucleotides: TGTGCCAGCTCACCACCGAGCACCGCCTACGAGCAGTACTTC. Its translation: CASSPPSTAYEQYF.

V usage is TRBV6-1 and J usage is TRBJ2-7; 10 bases are a match to TRBD2. This CDR3 has 14 residues. Germline V gene data show CDR1 as MNHNS and CDR2 as SASEGT. The CDR3 region is CVTAQGLATYEQYF. CDR3 nucleotide sequence: TGTGTCACCGCCCAGGGACTAGCGACCTACGAGCAGTACTTC.

This clonotype was recorded many times. The junction departs from the called germline gene at one end, perhaps through a read error. This chain uses TRBV11-2 with TRBJ2-1; TRBD2 is a possible D gene (5 bases). The CDR3 has 14 amino acids. CDR1 and CDR2 from the germline V gene are SGHAT and FQNNGV. CDR3 sequence reads: CASSLVSSGLNLWF. The CDR3 DNA follows: TGTGCCAGCAGCTTAGTATCCAGCGGACTCAACTTATGGTTC.

This clonotype was observed a handful of times. V and J are TRBV5-8 and TRBJ1-1; 9 nucleotides align to TRBD1. V dropped 4 bases and J dropped 1; count of bases not matched to a gene: 5. Germline lookup yields CDR1 SGHTS and CDR2 YDEGEE. The CDR3 sequence is 15 residues long. In DNA form, the CDR3 reads TGTGCCAGCAGCCCTGGGACAGGGCCGAACACTGAAGCTTTCTTT. This encodes CASSPGTGPNTEAFF.

The V call is TRBV28, the J call TRBJ2-5; the match to TRBD1 covers 7 bases. Germline lookup yields CDR1 MDHEN and CDR2 SYDVKM. The junction had 10 bases not matched to a gene; V was cut back by 7 bases and J by 14 bases. This CDR3 spans 11 amino acids. The CDR3 DNA is TGTGCCAGCATCAGTAACCGGGACAGATACTTC. Its translation: CASISNRDRYF.

This clonotype was seen only a few times. The chain carries TRBV10-3 and TRBJ1-6; 7 bases map to TRBD1. Germline-derived CDR1 and CDR2 are ENHRY and SYGVKD. This CDR3 has 20 amino acids. V trimming: 3 bases; J trimming: 0 bases; junction bases outside the gene matches: 14. The CDR3 bases are TGTGCCATCAGTGAAAGTCGGGGGGACAGCTTGAGCTCCTATAATTCACCCCTCCACTTT. Encoded protein: CAISESRGDSLSSYNSPLHF.

This clonotype showed up just a few times. The chain is built from TRBV11-2 and TRBJ1-1, with D unresolved. Germline V lookup: CDR1 SGHAT, CDR2 FQNNGV. The CDR3 length is 14 residues. Trimming took 5 bases from V and 0 from J, leaving 10 bases between them. CDR3 nucleotide sequence: TGTGCCAGCAGCCCCGACCGGGTGAACACTGAAGCTTTCTTT. Its translation: CASSPDRVNTEAFF.

The rearrangement links TRBV27 to TRBJ1-2, with a possible D match to TRBD1 (5 bases). The CDR3 consists of 13 residues. With 5 bases removed from V and 6 bases from J, the gap between germline ends came to 13 bases. Germline loops: CDR1 MNHEY, CDR2 SMNVEV (reference sequence). CDR3 amino acids: CASSLTGVDGYTF. The CDR3 nucleotides read TGTGCCAGCAGTCTCACAGGTGTGGATGGCTACACCTTC.

This chain uses TRBV12-3 or TRBV12-4 with TRBJ2-1; a weak D match, TRBD2 (7 bases). The V and J ends lost 6 bases and 10 bases respectively, with 16 bases between them. The CDR3 contains 13 residues. The CDR3 loop is CASSGGPGPEQFF. The CDR3 nucleotides read TGTGCCAGCAGCGGGGGGCCGGGACCCGAGCAGTTCTTC.

This clonotype was seen ten or more times. The chain uses TRBV7-2 and TRBJ2-4; unclear D gene. Germline V gives CDR1 SGHTA, CDR2 FQGNSA. V was pared by 5 bases and J by 6 bases, with 14 bases between. The CDR3 sequence is 14 residues long. CDR3 loop: CASSLLPSINIQYF. The CDR3 coding sequence is TGTGCCAGCAGCCTACTTCCCTCCATAAACATTCAGTACTTC.

This clonotype was seen a handful of times. This sequence joins TRBV5-4 and TRBJ1-5; D is possibly TRBD1 (5 bases). Germline loops: CDR1 SGHNT, CDR2 YYREEE (reference sequence). The CDR3 is 13 residues long. V shed 4 bases and J shed 6 bases, with 11 bases lying between them. CDR3 sequence (DNA): TGTGCCAGCAGCAGGGACGATGGTCAGCCCCAGCATTTT. It codes for CASSRDDGQPQHF.

This clonotype was found many times. This CDR3 is CASSLNRGPGETQYF. The CDR3 bases are TGTGCCAGCAGCTTAAACAGGGGGCCGGGAGAGACCCAGTACTTC. J is TRBJ2-5 and V is TRBV7-2; 9 bases are shared with TRBD1. The CDR3 has 15 amino acids. J lost 4 bases, V lost 2 bases, and 5 bases had no gene match. Germline assignment: CDR1 SGHTA and CDR2 FQGNSA.

This clonotype appeared many times. This chain links TRBV4-3 with TRBJ2-7, with 7 bases aligning to TRBD1. The CDR3 covers 17 residues. The V segment lost 2 bases and the J segment 0 bases; nucleotides outside the gene matches: 10. The germline CDR1 and CDR2 sequences are LGHNA and YSLEER. Written as DNA, the CDR3 is TGCGCCAGCAGCCAAAAACAGGGGATTCCGCCCTCCTACGAGCAGTACGTC. The encoded protein is CASSQKQGIPPSYEQYV.

CDR3 in amino acids: CASKPGTLYYEQYF. The CDR3 nucleotides read TGTGCCAGCAAGCCGGGGACTCTCTACTACGAGCAGTACTTC. V usage is TRBV6-1 and J usage is TRBJ2-7; a weak D match, TRBD2 (6 bases). This CDR3 has 14 residues. The ends were cut back, 7 bases at V and 3 bases at J, with 16 bases in the middle. The V gene's germline CDR1 is MNHNS and CDR2 SASEGT.